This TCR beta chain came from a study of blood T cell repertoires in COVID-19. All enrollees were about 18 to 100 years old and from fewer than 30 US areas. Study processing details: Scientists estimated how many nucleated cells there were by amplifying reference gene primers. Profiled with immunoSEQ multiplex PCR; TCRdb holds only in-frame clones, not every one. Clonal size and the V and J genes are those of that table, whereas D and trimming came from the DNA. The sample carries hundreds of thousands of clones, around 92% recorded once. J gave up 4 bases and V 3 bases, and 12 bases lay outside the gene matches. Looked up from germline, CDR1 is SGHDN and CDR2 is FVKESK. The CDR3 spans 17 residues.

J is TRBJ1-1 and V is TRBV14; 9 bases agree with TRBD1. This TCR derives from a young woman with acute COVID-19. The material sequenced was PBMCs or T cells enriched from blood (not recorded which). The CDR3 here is CASSQLPGQGAGTEAFF. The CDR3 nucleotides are TGTGCCAGCAGCCAGCTTCCGGGACAGGGAGCGGGCACTGAAGCTTTCTTT.